This T cell receptor beta chain was retrieved from a study of T cells in Graves' hyperthyroidism and ophthalmopathy. The CDR3 is 13 residues long. Germline lookup yields CDR1 MDHEN and CDR2 SYDVKM. V shed 10 bases and J shed 7 bases, with 18 bases lying between them. This clonotype was detected many times. Antigen unknown. A roughly 9.1 ml volume of fresh peripheral blood provided the PBMCs. There were TCR beta CDR3 regions amplified from RNA transcripts. The TCR CDR3 was amplified in a first-round RT-PCR using the HTBI primer set. TCRdb called the multiplex PCR reads again in MiXCR, with one record for every CDR3 protein. The data hold 250,000 to 300,000 distinct CDR3 sequences, with more than 12% observed a single time. Study-level findings and limits: Ophthalmopathy was identified by the model a median around 6.9 months ahead of onset. Most clonotypes expanded in the thyroid (above 0.001) were also present in blood.

The genes are TRBV28 and TRBJ2-3; D remains ambiguous. The specimen was blood. The sequence was collected from a woman in her thirties or forties with Graves' hyperthyroidism that later progressed to Graves' ophthalmopathy. For the CDR3, the DNA is TGTGCCATCCAAAATGTGATTAGGCATACGCAGTATTTT. It translates to CAIQNVIRHTQYF.